This T cell receptor (beta chain) is drawn from a study of T cell repertoires in cytomegalovirus infection. The germline CDR1 and CDR2 sequences are SGHTA and FQGNSA. The CDR3 runs to 16 residues. V lost 2 bases, J lost 6 bases, and 11 bases stayed unmatched. This clonotype was seen ten or more times. Antigen specificity is unknown. TCRdb called the reads again in MiXCR, with one record for every CDR3 protein. The repertoire holds under 90,000 distinct CDR3 sequences, with around 21% as singletons. This sequence joins TRBV7-2 and TRBJ2-3, with 7 bases fitting TRBD2. What was sequenced was PBMCs, sequenced either directly or after in vitro stimulation (not recorded which). The clonotype comes from a human donor in good health (CMV status not recorded). Some clones in this sample may be carry-over from other donors' samples. The CDR3 is CASSLLPSGSGDTQYF. CDR3 sequence (DNA): TGTGCCAGCAGCTTACTTCCTAGCGGAAGTGGGGATACGCAGTATTTT. The whole variable domain, filled in from reference TRBV7-2 and TRBJ2-3, reads GAGVSQSPSNKVTEKGKDVELRCDPISGHTALYWYRQSLGQGLEFLIYFQGNSAPDKSGLPSDRFSAERTGGSVSTLTIQRTQQEDSAVYLCASSLLPSGSGDTQYFGPGTRLTVL.